This T cell receptor (beta chain) came from a study of T-cell memory formation after mild COVID-19 (dated by TCRdb to the early 2020s). Concerning the study at large: TCR sequence clusters from the two donors were largely donor specific. In two donors, T-cell clones that expanded and contracted after mild COVID-19 were followed by sequencing TCRalpha and TCRbeta repertoires longitudinally. Two young, previously healthy adult volunteers, one female and one male, were included in the cohort.

Reading from cysteine to phenylalanine, the CDR3 counts 15 amino acids. CDR3 DNA only is kept here, 45 bases in frame from base 1. Relative to germline, V is missing 6 bases and J is missing 5 bases, with 12 bases of the junction outside any gene match. Looking up the germline V gene yields CDR1 SGHVS and CDR2 FQNEAQ. The research as a whole found: From day 15 to 85, contracting clones showed balanced CD4/CD8 phenotypes, whereas a second wave of clones that expanded from day 15 to 37 leaned towards CD4+. Only a couple of mild cases were covered in the study, and larger cohorts including severe cases with pre-infection samples were considered necessary. The detection of some responding clones in pre-infection memory suggests that pre-existing cross-reactive memory T cells joined the SARS-CoV-2 response. SARS-CoV-2 specificity of the second-wave clones peaking on day 37 was not confirmed. Contracting CD4+ clones appeared mostly in the CM and EM memory subsets, whereas CD8+ clones were enriched in EMRA.

The sequencer listed for this sample is Illumina NovaSeq 6000. TCRalpha and TCRbeta cDNA libraries were constructed by 5'RACE with constant-segment primers, with sample barcodes and unique molecular identifiers being introduced. Trizol reagent was used to extract RNA from every sample. Libraries were amplified in two PCR steps, with a second sample barcode and Illumina TruSeq adapters added in the second step. Libraries were sequenced on an Illumina NovaSeq with 2 x 150 bp paired-end reads. The paper's data handling went like this. Reads were demultiplexed and collapsed into UMI-guided consensus sequences with migec v1.2.7. Using mixcr v2.1.11, the UMI consensuses were aligned to TRA and TRB V and J templates and assembled into clonotypes. A clonotype was counted as expanded or contracted only if both edgeR and NoisET called the change significant, with noise models trained on biological replicates. edgeR calls used a false discovery rate-adjusted p below 0.01 and a log2 fold-change threshold of 1. As an exploratory analysis of dynamics, max-normalized trajectories of the 1000 most abundant clonotypes were examined with PCA combined with hierarchical clustering. The CD4 or CD8 phenotype of responding clones was assigned using the separately sequenced CD4+ and CD8+ repertoires. In TCRdb, the public reads were trimmed at Q25 with fastp and aligned with MiXCR, with productive beta chains retained. Entries are consolidated by CDR3 protein sequence, retaining the most common genes and DNA. The V and J calls here are based on TCRdb, not the publication. The table for this sample lists 450,000 or so distinct CDR3 sequences; around 27% of them were counted only once. The ten largest clones capture approximately 12% of the sample.

Comment on this clonotype: The clone's antigen remains unknown. Base qualities are not recorded, but no much larger clone differs from it by a single base.

Ficoll-Paque density gradient centrifugation was the method used to isolate PBMCs. The sequencing input was PBMCs or a T cell subset sorted from them (not recorded which). This clonotype was sampled from an adult woman who had mild COVID-19 (a few samples of this study predate the infection). The sample titles of this study are shuffled in the database, so cell type and time point are left out; the donor was told from shared clones. The rearranged segments are TRBV7-8 and TRBJ2-5, with TRBD1 matching 7 junction bases. The CDR3 loop reads CASSPRGRGRETQYF. The DNA is as follows: TGTGCCAGCAGTCCTAGGGGGCGCGGACGGGAGACCCAGTACTTC.